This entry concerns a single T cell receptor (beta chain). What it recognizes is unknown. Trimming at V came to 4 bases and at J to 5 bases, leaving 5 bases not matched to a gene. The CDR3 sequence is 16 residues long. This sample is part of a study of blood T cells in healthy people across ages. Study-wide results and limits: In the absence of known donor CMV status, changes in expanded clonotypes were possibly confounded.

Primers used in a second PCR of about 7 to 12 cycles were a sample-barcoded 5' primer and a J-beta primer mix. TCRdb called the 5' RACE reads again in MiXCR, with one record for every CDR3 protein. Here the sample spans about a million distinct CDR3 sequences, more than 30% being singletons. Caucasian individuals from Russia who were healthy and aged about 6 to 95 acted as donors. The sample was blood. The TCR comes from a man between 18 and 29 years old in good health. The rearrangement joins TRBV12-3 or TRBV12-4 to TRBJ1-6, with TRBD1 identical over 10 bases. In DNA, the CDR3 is TGTGCCAGCAGTTCGGGACAGGGGTTTAATAATTCACCCCTCCACTTT. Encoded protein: CASSSGQGFNNSPLHF.